This TCR beta chain was recorded in a study of CD8 T cells in ankylosing spondylitis. Germline assignment: CDR1 DFQATT and CDR2 SNEGSKA (reference sequence). CDR3 length: 14 residues. Trimming took 5 bases from V and 7 from J; bases not matched to a gene: 6. Study-level results: Past research had described some motif variants in reactive arthritis synovial fluid and blood. Relatively scarce in peripheral blood, disease-linked clones were CD8+. What appeared characteristic of ankylosing spondylitis blood was a TCR beta motif of fewer than ten highly homologous variants.

Researchers built TCR beta libraries using quantitative 5'-RACE with molecular barcodes. TCRdb recomputed calls from the 5' RACE reads with MiXCR, one row per CDR3 protein. The sample has a few hundred thousand distinct CDR3 sequences, around a tenth seen once. This clonotype was recorded at least ten times. Its antigen is currently unknown. Input material: blood, either unsorted or a sorted T cell fraction (not recorded which). The sequence derives from a male donor with ankylosing spondylitis or in good health (not recorded which). This chain joins TRBV20-1 and TRBJ2-1, with TRBD2 matching 12 bases. The DNA of the CDR3 is TGCAGTGCTCCTGGACTAGCGGGAAAGAATGAGCAGTTCTTC. It codes for CSAPGLAGKNEQFF.